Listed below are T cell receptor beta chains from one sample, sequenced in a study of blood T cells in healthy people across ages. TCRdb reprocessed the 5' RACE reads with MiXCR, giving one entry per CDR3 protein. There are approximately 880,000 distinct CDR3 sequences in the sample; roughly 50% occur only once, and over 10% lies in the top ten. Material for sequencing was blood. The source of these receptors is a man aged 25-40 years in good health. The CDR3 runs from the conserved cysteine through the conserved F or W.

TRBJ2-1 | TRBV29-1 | CSSTGISYNEQFF
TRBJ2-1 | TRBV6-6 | CASSEQGDEQFF
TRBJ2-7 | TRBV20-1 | CSGGRREYEQYF
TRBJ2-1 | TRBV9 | CASSVGTGAYNEQFF
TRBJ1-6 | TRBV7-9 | CASSFWGDNSPLHF
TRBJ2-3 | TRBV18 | CASSPGQAEADTQYF
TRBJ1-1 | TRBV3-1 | CASSQGQGWDTEAFF
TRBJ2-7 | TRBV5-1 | CASTFATGLGRDEQYF
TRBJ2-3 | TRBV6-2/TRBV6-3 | CASSDPDSTQYF
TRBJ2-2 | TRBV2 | CASGIAGHTGELFF
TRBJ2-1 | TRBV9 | CASSVTSGGYNEQFF
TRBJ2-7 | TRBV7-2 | CASSMGPGPNEQYF
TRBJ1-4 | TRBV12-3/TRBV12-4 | CASRAQGSTNEKLFF
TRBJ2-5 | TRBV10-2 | CASSESGDRYQETQYF
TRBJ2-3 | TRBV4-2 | CASSQSAGVDTQYF
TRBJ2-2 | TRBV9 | CASSAGQGSGELFF
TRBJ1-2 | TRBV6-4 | CASSPGTGKVGNYGYTF
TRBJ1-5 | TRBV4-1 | CASSQERDLNQPQHF
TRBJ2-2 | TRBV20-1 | CSARGGRGTGELFF
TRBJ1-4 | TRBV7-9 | CASGATNEKLFF
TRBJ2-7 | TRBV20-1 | CSARGLADYNEQYF
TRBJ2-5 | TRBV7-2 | CASSPMGQGIFETQYF
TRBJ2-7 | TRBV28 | CASSSPREGSSYEQYF
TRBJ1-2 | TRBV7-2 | CASSHLEGDNYGYTF
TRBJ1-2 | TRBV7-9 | CASSSILGQGTYGYTF
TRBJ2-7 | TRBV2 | CADRVSYEQYF
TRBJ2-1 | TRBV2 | CASSEAGKGATEQFF
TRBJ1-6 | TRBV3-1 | CASSQEGRPPLHF
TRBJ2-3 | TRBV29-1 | CSVVWGQGGDTQYF
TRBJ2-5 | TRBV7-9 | CASSVVGGSETQYF
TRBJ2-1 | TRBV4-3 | CASSQEWKTPSYNEQFF
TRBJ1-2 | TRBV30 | CAWSPGLYGYTF
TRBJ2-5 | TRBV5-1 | CASSLETGSPVGQETQYF
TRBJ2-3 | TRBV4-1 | CASSQDLAGAASTNTQYF
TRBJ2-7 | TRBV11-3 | CASSLDRECPHEQYF
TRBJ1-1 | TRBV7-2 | CASSSDRVRGAFF
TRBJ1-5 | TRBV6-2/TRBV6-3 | CASSYSISGATANQPQHF